This section outlines one T cell receptor beta chain sequence together with its context. Its target is unknown. The entry originates in a study of cytomegalovirus exposure and HLA in healthy donors. Points from the study as a whole: A few chains linked to CMV were shown in vitro to be specific for CMV antigens.

In germline, CDR1 is SGDLS, CDR2 YYNGEE. CDR3 length: 15 residues. With 3 bases clipped from V and 7 bases from J, the junction kept 7 bases outside the gene matches. The repertoire was sequenced with immunoSEQ multiplex PCR; TCRdb's copy has only in-frame clones and lacks some. Here the sample spans about 68,000 clones, about 91% being singletons. This clonotype originated in a man younger than 35 in good health and CMV-seronegative. The sequenced sample was PBMCs. V usage is TRBV9 and J usage is TRBJ2-4, with TRBD2 matching over 10 bases. The DNA for the CDR3 is TGTGCCAGCAGCGGGACTAGCGGATCATGGAACATTCAGTACTTC. This gives the protein CASSGTSGSWNIQYF.